A single sample is the source of the 13 T cell receptor beta chains below, sequenced in a study of blood T cells in healthy people across ages (dated by TCRdb to the mid-2010s). The library relied on 5' RACE. The run used an Illumina HiSeq 2500. A second PCR of roughly 7 to 12 cycles was run with a J-beta primer mix and a sample-barcoded 5' primer. Using fastp at Q25 and MiXCR, TCRdb reprocessed the public reads and kept productive beta chains. Every CDR3 protein is listed once, alongside the most common genes and DNA of its rows. In this sample the table shows about 590,000 distinct CDR3 sequences, approximately 30% of which occur a single time. The ten largest clonotypes hold 15% to 17% of the sample. Sequencing input: blood. The receptors originated from a woman of 80 years or more in good health.

There are a few counts of this clonotype. A read error may explain this, as a much larger clone is one base away. This sequence joins TRBV4-1 and TRBJ2-7; D is possibly TRBD2 (6 bases). The CDR3 length is 15 residues. V was shortened by 1 base and J by 4 bases, with 14 bases between the two germline ends. Germline-derived CDR1 and CDR2 are MGHRA and YSYEKL. The CDR3 region is CASSQGAAGRYEQYF. For the CDR3, the DNA is TGCGCCAGCAGCCAAGGGGCAGCGGGCCGTTACGAGCAGTACTTC.

This clonotype was detected only once. This chain uses TRBV28 with TRBJ1-2; tentatively, D is TRBD1 (6 bases). Germline V gene sequence: CDR1 MDHEN, CDR2 SYDVKM. The CDR3 has 14 residues. Trimming stripped 5 bases from V and 4 bases from J, with 14 bases between. The CDR3 nucleotides are TGTGCCAGCAGTGCTCAGGACAGCGTCTATGGCTACACCTTC. Protein product: CASSAQDSVYGYTF.

The V and J genes are TRBV7-9 and TRBJ1-1; D is undetermined. The CDR3 covers 15 residues. Germline lookup yields CDR1 SEHNR and CDR2 FQNEAQ (reference sequence). Trimming stripped 5 bases from V and 7 bases from J, with 20 bases between. This CDR3 is CASSPRRTLGGEAFF. The DNA for the CDR3 is TGTGCCAGCAGCCCACGGCGTACTCTTGGCGGTGAAGCTTTCTTT. Looking up the rest from reference TRBV7-9 and TRBJ1-1 gives the full variable domain: DTGVSQNPRHKITKRGQNVTFRCDPISEHNRLYWYRQTLGQGPEFLTYFQNEAQLEKSRLLSDRFSAERPKGSFSTLEIQRTEQGDSAMYLCASSPRRTLGGEAFFGQGTRLTVV.

This clonotype has a handful of counts. The chain is built from TRBV6-5 and TRBJ1-1; weak D call: TRBD1 (6 bases). Germline V CDR1 and CDR2: MNHEY, SVGAGI. There are 13 residues in the CDR3. Between the trimmed V and J ends, which lost 0 bases and 10 bases, there was a span of 12 bases. The CDR3 loop is CASSYSGEGGAFF. The CDR3 DNA sequence: TGTGCCAGCAGTTACTCGGGGGAGGGGGGAGCTTTCTTT.

This chain links TRBV20-1 with TRBJ1-6; D not resolved. The CDR3 has 13 residues. CDR1 is DFQATT, CDR2 SNEGSKA, per germline (reference sequence). V gave up 4 bases and J gave up 5 bases, with 9 bases separating them. Here the CDR3 DNA reads TGCAGTGCTACTGGGTTCCATAATTCACCCCTCCACTTT. This sequence encodes CSATGFHNSPLHF.

This clonotype appeared a few times. A much larger clone is a single base away; this may be a read error. The chain uses TRBV12-3 or TRBV12-4 and TRBJ2-3; 8 bases agree with TRBD2. The CDR3 has 15 amino acids. The V and J ends lost 6 bases and 4 bases, in that order; junction bases with no gene match: 9. The CDR3 sequence: CASSATSVGADTQYF. CDR3 nucleotides: TGTGCCAGCAGCGCGACTAGCGTGGGGGCAGATACGCAGTATTTT.

This clonotype was observed at least ten times. This chain joins TRBV20-1 and TRBJ1-2; no reliable D call. This CDR3 has 12 residues. The germline gives CDR1 DFQATT, CDR2 SNEGSKA (reference sequence). V lost 5 bases and J lost 10, with 17 bases in between. CDR3 loop: CSAGSGGRDYTF. DNA of the CDR3: TGCAGTGCTGGGAGTGGAGGGAGAGACTACACCTTC.

This clonotype has at least ten counts. The CDR3 nucleotides are TGTGCCAGCAGCTCCGGGATCCTCGGAGGAACTGAAGCTTTCTTT. Its translation is CASSSGILGGTEAFF. J is TRBJ1-1 and V is TRBV7-9; D is undetermined. Between the trimmed V and J ends, which lost 4 bases and 5 bases, there was a span of 17 bases. Germline CDR1 reads SEHNR; CDR2 reads FQNEAQ (reference sequence). The CDR3 contains 15 residues.

Regarding this clonotype: A much more abundant neighbour one base away suggests this may be a read error. The gene calls are TRBV3-1 and TRBJ2-5; no firm D call. V lost 2 bases, J lost 2 bases, and 9 bases lay in between. The CDR3 runs to 14 residues. The germline V gene encodes CDR1 LGHDT and CDR2 YNNKEL (reference sequence). In DNA form, the CDR3 reads TGTGCCAGCAGCCAAATGGTGTCTCAAGAGACCCAGTACTTC. This sequence encodes CASSQMVSQETQYF.

This clonotype has a count of ten or more. This rearrangement joins TRBV6-6 to TRBJ2-7, with a weak D call TRBD1 (5 bases). Germline V gene lookup returns CDR1 MNHNY and CDR2 SVGAGI (reference sequence). With 0 bases removed from V and 5 bases from J, the gap between germline ends came to 14 bases. There are 15 residues in the CDR3. CDR3 loop: CASSYSKGVEDEQYF. CDR3 in DNA: TGTGCCAGCAGTTACTCGAAAGGGGTTGAGGACGAGCAGTACTTC.

The chain joins TRBV6-1 to TRBJ1-3; no firm D call. Germline V gene lookup returns CDR1 MNHNS and CDR2 SASEGT. The CDR3 is 12 residues long. V lost 1 base to trimming and J lost 7 bases, with 5 bases between them. The CDR3 reads CASSEVRNTIYF. CDR3 DNA: TGTGCCAGCAGTGAAGTAAGGAACACCATATATTTT.

This rearrangement joins TRBV30 to TRBJ2-1; no reliable D call. Germline CDR1 and CDR2: GTSNPN and SVGIG (reference sequence). V was trimmed by 4 bases and J by 10 bases, leaving 17 bases between them. The CDR3 has 13 residues. CDR3 DNA sequence: TGTGCCTGGATCGCACCGCATGCCATGGAGCAGTTCTTC. Protein: CAWIAPHAMEQFF.

This clonotype was counted many times. This sequence joins TRBV18 and TRBJ1-1; the D is unclear. The CDR3 is 15 residues long. In germline, CDR1 is KGHSH, CDR2 LQKENI. The germline V and J ends were trimmed by 0 bases and 4 bases, with 12 bases remaining between them. CDR3 nucleotide sequence: TGTGCCAGCTCACCACCGGGCAGAGCGGGCACTGAAGCTTTCTTT. This translates into CASSPPGRAGTEAFF.